This is a list of T cell receptor beta chains from one sample in a study of shared clonotypes between healthy human individuals. Data came from immunoSEQ multiplex PCR; TCRdb stores just in-frame clones and leaves some out. The table records approximately 590,000 clones, roughly 96% of them present only once. Source material: naive CD8+ T cells sorted from blood. The receptor source for this set is a woman aged 30 to 39 in good health. The CDR3 runs from the conserved cysteine through the conserved F or W. The D gene is left open where the match is weak. Expanded clones get a size class; other rows say once, few or many, or leave the size out.

length	D	J	V	size	CDR3	DNA
12	.	TRBJ1-1	TRBV27	.	CASSFMGTEAFF	TGTGCCAGCAGTTTTATGGGAACTGAAGCTTTCTTT
16	.	TRBJ2-5	TRBV19	.	CASRAVTGLSGETQYF	TGTGCCAGTAGAGCCGTGACAGGACTATCGGGGGAGACCCAGTACTTC
13	.	TRBJ2-7	TRBV27	.	CASSLGLTYEQYF	TGTGCCAGCAGCCTAGGACTTACCTACGAGCAGTACTTC
16	TRBD1	TRBJ2-5	TRBV7-9	.	CASSPPPPTGAETQYF	TGTGCCAGCAGCCCCCCTCCCCCCACAGGGGCAGAGACCCAGTACTTC
16	.	TRBJ2-5	TRBV10-2	once	CASSELQGGPQETQYF	TGCGCCAGCAGTGAGTTACAGGGTGGCCCCCAAGAGACCCAGTACTTC
14	.	TRBJ2-7	TRBV27	.	CASSLSMGGYEQYF	TGTGCCAGCAGTTTATCGATGGGGGGTTACGAGCAGTACTTC
16	TRBD1	TRBJ2-3	TRBV6-1	.	CASSVQGDWATDTQYF	TGTGCCAGCAGTGTACAGGGGGACTGGGCTACAGATACGCAGTATTTT
18	.	TRBJ1-5	TRBV16	.	CASSTGKLQTQSNQPQHF	TGTGCCAGTTCCACGGGGAAGTTACAGACCCAGAGCAATCAGCCCCAGCATTTT
16	TRBD2	TRBJ2-1	TRBV14	.	CASSSFWTSGFTEQFF	TGTGCCAGCAGCAGTTTTTGGACTAGCGGGTTCACTGAGCAGTTCTTC
13	.	TRBJ2-7	TRBV19	.	CASSIGRGYEQYF	TGTGCCAGTAGTATAGGCAGAGGCTACGAGCAGTACTTC
11	.	TRBJ1-3	TRBV29-1	.	CSVVWTNTIYF	TGCAGCGTTGTTTGGACGAACACCATATATTTT
13	TRBD1	TRBJ2-3	TRBV28	once	CALSGDRGYTQYF	TGTGCCCTCTCCGGGGACAGGGGATATACGCAGTATTTT
12	.	TRBJ1-1	TRBV27	.	CASRGGNTEAFF	TGTGCCAGCAGGGGGGGGAACACTGAAGCTTTCTTT
13	.	TRBJ1-1	TRBV7-2	once	CASSAAVGTEAFF	TGTGCCAGCAGCGCCGCTGTGGGCACTGAAGCTTTCTTT
14	.	TRBJ1-1	TRBV5-4	once	CASSLRVGNTEAFF	TGTGCCAGCAGCTTGAGGGTGGGGAACACTGAAGCTTTCTTT
15	TRBD2	TRBJ2-5	TRBV28	once	CASSSGLMPQQTQYF	TGTGCCAGCAGTTCGGGACTAATGCCTCAGCAGACCCAGTACTTC
15	.	TRBJ2-7	TRBV16	.	CASSQSGTLSYEQYF	TGTGCCAGCAGCCAATCCGGGACACTCTCCTACGAGCAGTACTTC
14	TRBD1	TRBJ1-5	TRBV7-8	.	CASSSDRMQRPQHF	TGTGCCAGCAGCTCGGACAGGATGCAGCGGCCCCAGCATTTT
14	.	TRBJ2-2	TRBV29-1	.	CSVEGTQNTGELFF	TGCAGCGTTGAGGGGACACAGAACACCGGGGAGCTGTTTTTT
13	.	TRBJ1-1	TRBV4-1	few	CASSLTGPTEAFF	TGCGCCAGCAGCCTGACGGGCCCAACTGAAGCTTTCTTT
15	TRBD1	TRBJ1-1	TRBV28	.	CASSLMGQGNTEAFF	TGTGCCAGCAGTTTAATGGGACAGGGGAACACTGAAGCTTTCTTT
15	.	TRBJ2-2	TRBV15	.	CATPKSPANTGELFF	TGTGCCACCCCTAAAAGTCCCGCGAACACCGGGGAGCTGTTTTTT
15	.	TRBJ1-2	TRBV27	.	CASSPGRGTHYGYTF	TGTGCCAGCAGTCCCGGACGAGGGACGCACTATGGCTACACCTTC
15	.	TRBJ1-6	TRBV19	once	CASSPLTGYNSPLHF	TGTGCCAGTAGTCCGCTGACAGGTTATAATTCACCCCTCCACTTT
18	.	TRBJ1-1	TRBV4-1	.	CASSQDRLSGNGNTEAFF	TGCGCCAGCAGCCAAGATAGGTTGTCCGGTAACGGGAACACTGAAGCTTTCTTT
15	.	TRBJ2-7	TRBV5-1	.	CASSLGLGSSYEQYF	TGCGCCAGCAGCTTGGGTTTGGGGAGCTCCTACGAGCAGTACTTC
13	.	TRBJ2-1	TRBV11-2	.	CASSLPSSNEQFF	TGTGCCAGCAGCTTACCTAGCTCGAATGAGCAGTTCTTC
17	.	TRBJ2-1	TRBV27	.	CASGNLGIGGGRDEQFF	TGTGCCAGCGGAAACCTCGGCATTGGAGGCGGTCGGGATGAGCAGTTCTTC
16	.	TRBJ1-1	TRBV19	.	CASSPRTGDVNTEAFF	TGTGCCAGTAGTCCGCGGACGGGAGATGTAAACACTGAAGCTTTCTTT
15	.	TRBJ1-6	TRBV7-8	.	CASSSAGRPYSPLHF	TGTGCCAGCAGCTCCGCGGGGAGGCCATATTCACCCCTCCACTTT
17	TRBD2	TRBJ2-7	TRBV30	.	CAWSEGFGLAGGYEQYF	TGTGCCTGGAGTGAGGGCTTCGGACTAGCGGGAGGCTACGAGCAGTACTTC
15	TRBD2	TRBJ2-7	TRBV29-1	.	CSVEVWASGTYEQYF	TGCAGCGTTGAAGTGTGGGCTAGCGGGACCTACGAGCAGTACTTC
13	.	TRBJ2-1	TRBV29-1	.	CSGLGVTYNEQFF	TGCAGCGGATTGGGGGTGACCTACAATGAGCAGTTCTTC
13	.	TRBJ2-7	TRBV29-1	.	CSVGGGTSYEQYF	TGCAGCGTGGGGGGAGGGACATCCTACGAGCAGTACTTC
14	.	TRBJ2-1	TRBV10-3	.	CAISESLVRVEQFF	TGTGCCATCAGTGAGTCGTTAGTTCGGGTTGAGCAGTTCTTC
17	TRBD1	TRBJ1-6	TRBV7-9	once	CASTSSKGTGDNSPLHF	TGTGCCAGCACCTCCTCGAAGGGGACAGGGGATAATTCACCCCTCCACTTT
14	TRBD1	TRBJ1-1	TRBV9	.	CASSGSTGSTEAFF	TGTGCCAGCAGCGGCTCGACAGGGAGCACTGAAGCTTTCTTT
12	.	TRBJ2-1	TRBV2	.	CASSEYDNEQFF	TGTGCCAGCAGTGAATATGACAATGAGCAGTTCTTC
13	TRBD2	TRBJ2-7	TRBV2	.	CASSAGLAYEQYF	TGTGCCAGCAGTGCGGGACTAGCCTACGAGCAGTACTTC
13	.	TRBJ1-4	TRBV19	.	CASTGSYNEKLFF	TGTGCCAGTACGGGCAGCTATAATGAAAAACTGTTTTTT
17	.	TRBJ2-7	TRBV4-1	.	CASSPRFDPQGSYEQYF	TGCGCCAGCAGCCCACGCTTTGACCCCCAAGGCTCCTACGAGCAGTACTTC